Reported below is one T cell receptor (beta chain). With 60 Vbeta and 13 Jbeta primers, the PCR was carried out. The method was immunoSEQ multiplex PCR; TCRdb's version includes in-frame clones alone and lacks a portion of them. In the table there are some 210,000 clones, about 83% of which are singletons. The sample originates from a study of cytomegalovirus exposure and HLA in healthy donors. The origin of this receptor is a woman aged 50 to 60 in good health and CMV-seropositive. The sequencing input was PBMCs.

Here the CDR3 reads CASRKRGGLPTDTQYF. The CDR3 region has the DNA TGTGCCAGCAGAAAGCGGGGGGGCCTTCCCACAGATACGCAGTATTTT. The J gene is TRBJ2-3, the V gene TRBV7-8; 10 bases match TRBD2. This CDR3 is built from 16 residues. V gave up 6 bases and J gave up 2 bases; unmatched junction bases: 8. Germline-derived CDR1 and CDR2 are SGHVS and FQNEAQ.